The 28 T cell receptor beta chains presented below share a single source sample, sequenced in a study of cytomegalovirus exposure and HLA in healthy donors. Amplification used 60 Vbeta primers and 13 Jbeta primers. Only in-frame clones appear in the TCRdb table, and some are missing; sequencing was by immunoSEQ multiplex PCR. The sample holds 150,000 to 200,000 clones, 70% to 80% seen once. The specimen sequenced was PBMCs. The receptors here all came from a woman in her twenties or thirties in good health and CMV-seropositive.

The chain is built from TRBV27 and TRBJ1-1, with D maybe TRBD1 (5 bases). In germline, CDR1 is MNHEY, CDR2 SMNVEV (reference sequence). This CDR3 has 15 residues. V was cut by 8 bases and J by 1 base, with 17 bases left in between. CDR3 residues: CASLTGKGANTEAFF. CDR3 in DNA: TGTGCCAGCTTAACAGGTAAAGGGGCGAACACTGAAGCTTTCTTT.

The rearrangement joins TRBV30 to TRBJ2-5; 7 bases are a match to TRBD2. CDR1 is GTSNPN and CDR2 is SVGIG in the germline V gene (reference sequence). The CDR3 runs to 12 residues. V gave up 5 bases and J gave up 7 bases; unmatched junction bases: 7. The CDR3 nucleotides read TGTGCCTGGGGCCGGGGCGGGAGGACCCAGTACTTC. It is translated as CAWGRGGRTQYF. The full variable domain, with the rest looked up from reference TRBV30 and TRBJ2-5, is SQTIHQWPATLVQPVGSPLSLECTVEGTSNPNLYWYRQAAGRGLQLLFYSVGIGQISSEVPQNLSASRPQDRQFILSSKKLLLSDSGFYLCAWGRGGRTQYFGPGTRLLVL.

This chain joins TRBV27 and TRBJ2-7; 7 nucleotides line up with TRBD1. Germline lookup yields CDR1 MNHEY and CDR2 SMNVEV (reference sequence). The CDR3 covers 15 residues. The ends lost 5 bases at V and 6 bases at J; junction bases unmatched: 13. The CDR3 loop reads CASSPMTGWGREQYF. The DNA for the CDR3 is TGTGCCAGCAGTCCGATGACAGGGTGGGGCCGCGAGCAGTACTTC.

This clone was observed a single time. This sequence joins TRBV6-5 and TRBJ2-5, with 11 bases identical to TRBD1. The CDR3 loop spans 14 amino acids. V lost 2 bases to trimming and J lost 6 bases; unmatched junction nucleotides: 2. CDR1 is MNHEY, CDR2 SVGAGI, per germline. CDR3 sequence (DNA): TGTGCCAGCAGTTACGGGGACAGGGGGAAGACCCAGTACTTC. It is translated as CASSYGDRGKTQYF.

The chain employs TRBV5-4 and TRBJ1-1; no definite D call. Between the trimmed V and J ends, which lost 4 bases and 4 bases, there was a span of 14 bases. The germline gives CDR1 SGHNT, CDR2 YYREEE (reference sequence). The CDR3 sequence is 14 residues long. CDR3 amino acids: CASSPSRGFTEAFF. Written as DNA, the CDR3 is TGTGCCAGCAGCCCATCTAGAGGGTTCACTGAAGCTTTCTTT.

The chain combines TRBV11-2 with TRBJ1-3; 8 positions agree with TRBD1. The CDR3 consists of 14 residues. CDR1 and CDR2 (germline): SGHAT, FQNNGV. Losses at the gene ends were 4 bases for V and 1 base for J; bases not matched to a gene: 0. CDR3 bases: TGTGCCAGCAGCTGGGACAGGTCTGGAAACACCATATATTTT. Protein sequence: CASSWDRSGNTIYF.

The chain employs TRBV29-1 and TRBJ2-5; no clear D gene. Between the trimmed V and J ends, which lost 0 bases and 4 bases, there was a span of 6 bases. Germline CDR1 and CDR2: SQVTM and ANQGSEA. The CDR3 has 12 amino acids. The CDR3 spells CSVEDGPETQYF. CDR3 sequence (DNA): TGCAGCGTTGAAGATGGCCCAGAGACCCAGTACTTC.

The rearrangement uses TRBV9 and TRBJ2-5; D is ambiguous. Looked up from germline, CDR1 is SGDLS and CDR2 is YYNGEE. This CDR3 has 18 residues. Trimming stripped 4 bases from V and 5 bases from J, with 27 bases between. This CDR3 reads CASSTSSLGGQLGETQYF. CDR3 nucleotides: TGTGCCAGCAGCACCAGTAGCCTCGGTGGCCAACTTGGGGAGACCCAGTACTTC. Supplemented by reference TRBV9 and TRBJ2-5, the full variable domain reads DSGVTQTPKHLITATGQRVTLRCSPRSGDLSVYWYQQSLDQGLQFLIQYYNGEERAKGNILERFSAQQFPDLHSELNLSSLELGDSALYFCASSTSSLGGQLGETQYFGPGTRLLVL.

The V and J genes are TRBV21-1 and TRBJ1-2; TRBD1, the table's D call, was not compared with the DNA. TRBV21-1 counts as a pseudogene. The CDR3 covers 14 residues. DNA for the CDR3: TGTGCCAGCAGCAACCGGACAGTGGCAGGGGGCTACACCTTC. As protein: CASSNRTVAGGYTF.

The genes are TRBV7-8 and TRBJ1-5, with 8 bases fitting TRBD1. Per the germline V gene, CDR1 is SGHVS and CDR2 is FQNEAQ. The CDR3 runs to 16 residues. J gave up 6 bases and V 0 bases, and 7 bases lay outside the gene matches. CDR3 amino acids: CASSLAPGQGGQPQHF. The CDR3 DNA is TGTGCCAGCAGCTTAGCCCCAGGACAGGGAGGTCAGCCCCAGCATTTT.

In this sample, this clone turned up a few times. The CDR3 here is CASRPSGGPYEQYF. The DNA for the CDR3 is TGTGCCAGCAGGCCTAGCGGGGGACCCTACGAGCAGTACTTC. The V gene is TRBV6-1, the J gene TRBJ2-7; 10 nucleotides agree with TRBD2. The trim removed 6 bases at V and 2 bases at J, leaving 4 bases unmatched. CDR3 length: 14 amino acids. The V gene's germline CDR1 is MNHNS and CDR2 SASEGT.

The chain employs TRBV11-2 and TRBJ2-2, with a possible D match to TRBD2 (6 bases). The CDR3 contains 14 residues. Germline V gene sequence: CDR1 SGHAT, CDR2 FQNNGV. V dropped 0 bases and J dropped 7 bases, with 9 bases sitting between them. This CDR3 is CASSLEEGLGELFF. For the CDR3, the DNA is TGTGCCAGCAGCTTAGAGGAGGGGCTCGGGGAGCTGTTTTTT. Full variable domain (rest looked up from reference TRBV11-2 and TRBJ2-2): EAGVAQSPRYKIIEKRQSVAFWCNPISGHATLYWYQQILGQGPKLLIQFQNNGVVDDSQLPKDRFSAERLKGVDSTLKIQPAKLEDSAVYLCASSLEEGLGELFFGEGSRLTVL.

The gene calls are TRBV18 and TRBJ2-7, with 9 bases lining up with TRBD1. CDR3 length equals 14 residues. Germline V gene data show CDR1 as KGHSH and CDR2 as LQKENI. V lost 3 bases and J lost 7; bases outside the gene matches: 7. The CDR3: CASSPSQGAGEQYF. The DNA of the CDR3 is TGTGCCAGCTCACCGTCACAGGGGGCGGGTGAGCAGTACTTC.

The chain carries TRBV25-1 and TRBJ2-1, with 7 bases that match TRBD2. V was clipped by 4 bases and J by 7 bases; unmatched bases: 7. CDR1 is MGHDK, CDR2 SYGVNS, per germline. The CDR3 is 14 amino acids. CDR3 in DNA: TGTGCCAGCAGTGCCCTCGGGGGGAGGAATGAGCAGTTCTTC. Translating it yields CASSALGGRNEQFF.

The chain carries TRBV25-1 and TRBJ1-1, with 7 nucleotides matching TRBD1. The CDR3 contains 14 residues. Germline assignment: CDR1 MGHDK and CDR2 SYGVNS. Losses at the gene ends were 7 bases for V and 1 base for J; bases not matched to a gene: 6. The DNA for the CDR3 is TGTGCCAGCACCTACGGGACAGAGAACACTGAAGCTTTCTTT. This encodes CASTYGTENTEAFF.

J is TRBJ2-2 and V is TRBV9; D unclear. The germline V gene encodes CDR1 SGDLS and CDR2 YYNGEE. With 6 bases removed from V and 6 bases from J, the gap between germline ends came to 21 bases. The CDR3 spans 16 residues. CDR3 nucleotides: TGTGCCAGCACCCCCTCCTCCGAGTATCAGGCCGGGGAGCTGTTTTTT. Translation gives CASTPSSEYQAGELFF. Full variable domain (missing parts from reference TRBV9 and TRBJ2-2): DSGVTQTPKHLITATGQRVTLRCSPRSGDLSVYWYQQSLDQGLQFLIQYYNGEERAKGNILERFSAQQFPDLHSELNLSSLELGDSALYFCASTPSSEYQAGELFFGEGSRLTVL.

The chain has TRBV11-2 and TRBJ2-1; TRBD2 aligns across 15 bases. The CDR3 runs 18 residues. Trimming cost V 3 bases and J 7 bases; bases outside gene matches: 10. Germline V gene lookup returns CDR1 SGHAT and CDR2 FQNNGV. As DNA, the CDR3 is TGTGCCAGCAGCTTTAGTCTGGGACTAGCGGGGGGTTATAATGAGCAGTTCTTC. Translated, it gives CASSFSLGLAGGYNEQFF.

The sample holds a few counts of this clone. The rearrangement joins TRBV4-2 to TRBJ2-6; D unresolved. Trimming removed 0 bases from V and 0 bases from J, with 12 bases in between. Germline V gene lookup returns CDR1 LGHNA and CDR2 YNFKEQ. The CDR3 length is 18 residues. As DNA, the CDR3 is TGTGCCAGCAGCCAAGATTCCCAGCGAAGCTCTGGGGCCAACGTCCTGACTTTC. Its protein is CASSQDSQRSSGANVLTF.

The chain has TRBV6-6 and TRBJ1-4; D is unresolved. Germline assignment: CDR1 MNHNY and CDR2 SVGAGI (reference sequence). V shed 0 bases and J shed 7 bases, with 15 bases lying between them. The CDR3 has 16 amino acids. CDR3 coding DNA: TGTGCCAGCAGTTACTCGGGGTGGGAGAGCCCTGAAAAACTGTTTTTT. Protein: CASSYSGWESPEKLFF.

Points on this clone: This sample also contains other DNA sequences that code for the same CDR3. This chain uses TRBV5-4 with TRBJ1-2; 8 bases map to TRBD1. The length of the CDR3 is 14 residues. CDR1 SGHNT and CDR2 YYREEE come from the germline V gene (reference sequence). Losses at the gene ends were 6 bases for V and 3 bases for J; bases not matched to a gene: 7. The CDR3 reads CASTLGTGDYGYTF. DNA for the CDR3: TGTGCCAGCACCCTCGGGACAGGAGACTATGGCTACACCTTC.

In its sample, this clone was seen a few times. V gene TRBV6-6 combines with J gene TRBJ2-1; D remains unclear. The CDR3 length is 14 residues. V lost 5 bases to trimming and J lost 5 bases, with 13 bases between them. Germline V lookup: CDR1 MNHNY, CDR2 SVGAGI (reference sequence). CDR3 in DNA: TGTGCCAGCAGTAAACCGGAGACCCACAATGAGCAGTTCTTC. Its protein product is CASSKPETHNEQFF.

This chain connects TRBV7-9 to TRBJ1-2, with D unresolved. CDR3 length: 13 residues. V shed 3 bases and J shed 4 bases, with 9 bases lying between them. Germline CDR1 SEHNR, CDR2 FQNEAQ (reference sequence). The CDR3 nucleotides read TGTGCCAGCAGCTTTCGGGTCGGCTATGGCTACACCTTC. Amino acid sequence: CASSFRVGYGYTF.

The J gene is TRBJ2-7, the V gene TRBV28; 7 bases line up with TRBD1. With 2 bases clipped from V and 1 base from J, the junction kept 2 bases outside the gene matches. The CDR3 has 14 amino acids. Germline V gene lookup returns CDR1 MDHEN and CDR2 SYDVKM. The CDR3 DNA reads TGTGCCAGCAGTTTAGGGGACAGTTCCTACGAGCAGTACTTC. Amino acids: CASSLGDSSYEQYF.

The V call is TRBV21-1, the J call TRBJ2-3; no DNA check was done on the table's D call, TRBD2. TRBV21-1 is assigned pseudogene status. The CDR3 length is 13 residues. The CDR3 loop is CAARLAGGDTQYF. The CDR3 DNA reads TGTGCCGCGAGACTAGCGGGGGGAGATACGCAGTATTTT.

A single count supports this clone. V gene TRBV28 combines with J gene TRBJ2-7; TRBD1 matches at 8 bases. Trimming took 4 bases from V and 4 from J; bases not matched to a gene: 12. The CDR3 is made up of 16 amino acids. Germline lookup yields CDR1 MDHEN and CDR2 SYDVKM. The CDR3 coding sequence is TGTGCCAGCAGTTCCCCGCGAACAGGGGGGAGATACGAGCAGTACTTC. Translated: CASSSPRTGGRYEQYF. The whole variable domain, remainder taken from reference TRBV28 and TRBJ2-7, is DVKVTQSSRYLVKRTGEKVFLECVQDMDHENMFWYRQDPGLGLRLIYFSYDVKMKEKGDIPEGYSVSREKKERFSLILESASTNQTSMYLCASSSPRTGGRYEQYFGPGTRLTVT.

The gene calls are TRBV5-5 and TRBJ2-5; 9 positions agree with TRBD1. J lost 5 bases, V lost 2 bases, and 10 bases had no gene match. The CDR3 has 16 residues. Germline V lookup: CDR1 SGHKS, CDR2 YYEKEE (reference sequence). DNA of the CDR3: TGTGCCAGCAGCTTCTTCCGACGCACAGGGGGCGAGACCCAGTACTTC. Encoded protein: CASSFFRRTGGETQYF.

This clone turned up a few times. J is TRBJ2-7 and V is TRBV6-5; the match to TRBD1 covers 9 bases. Germline V gives CDR1 MNHEY, CDR2 SVGAGI. V shed 6 bases and J 3 bases; nucleotides not matched to a gene: 9. The CDR3 has 15 amino acids. CDR3 DNA sequence: TGTGCCAGCAGCTCCCCCGGACAGGGGTTCTACGAGCAGTACTTC. Residues: CASSSPGQGFYEQYF.

CDR3 residues: CATSRAAGGALSTGELFF. The CDR3 DNA follows: TGTGCCACCAGCAGAGCGGCAGGGGGCGCTTTGAGCACCGGGGAGCTGTTTTTT. The chain joins TRBV15 to TRBJ2-2; 8 bases fit TRBD1. This CDR3 has 18 residues. Germline CDR1 LNHNV, CDR2 YYDKDF (reference sequence). Unmatched junction bases numbered 11, after V lost 1 base and J lost 4 bases. Complete variable domain (other parts from reference TRBV15 and TRBJ2-2): DAMVIQNPRYQVTQFGKPVTLSCSQTLNHNVMYWYQQKSSQAPKLLFHYYDKDFNNEADTPDNFQSRRPNTSFCFLDIRSPGLGDTAMYLCATSRAAGGALSTGELFFGEGSRLTVL.